The present T cell receptor (beta chain) was sequenced within a study of T-cell reconstitution after alpha-beta-depleted transplantation in children. Study-level points and caveats: The origin of high day-60 TCRbeta diversity in some patients lay in surviving recipient T cells and thymic progenitors.

This clonotype occurred a few times. Its antigen is not known. Unique molecular identifiers were incorporated during preparation of the TCRbeta library. Each CDR3 protein is one row after TCRdb ran MiXCR on the PCR reads. This table has around 960,000 distinct CDR3 sequences, 25% to 35% appearing once. V was pared by 1 base and J by 3 bases, with 12 bases between. CDR3 length: 16 residues. Germline V gene lookup returns CDR1 LGHNA and CDR2 YNFKEQ. The chain recombines TRBV4-2 with TRBJ2-2, with D perhaps matching TRBD2 (6 bases). The sequencing used PBMCs, mostly from graft donor cells, collected 360 days after TCRalphabeta/CD19-depleted stem cell transplant. The TCR originated in a boy younger than two who had a stem cell transplant for SCID, so the T cells may come from the graft donor. CDR3 coding DNA: TGTGCCAGCAGCCAAGCCGCGGGGCTCGACACCGGGGAGCTGTTTTTT. Translation: CASSQAAGLDTGELFF.